Reported below is one TCR beta chain. Compared with germline, one end of the junction differs, possibly owing to a read error. The data stem from a study of control samples from healthy donors and cancer patients. Profiling relied on immunoSEQ multiplex PCR, and the TCRdb table lists in-frame clones only, not all of them. The data show approximately 150,000 clones, with more than 85% seen just once and about 2% held by the top ten. Germline V lookup: CDR1 MGHRA, CDR2 YSYEKL. The CDR3 length is 15 residues. The sequencing input was blood. The chain recombines TRBV4-1 with TRBJ1-2; possible D gene TRBD1, 5 bases. This sequence was found in a woman between 40 and 55 years old in good health. CDR3 region: CASSQEWVAVGEAAF. CDR3 sequence (DNA): TGCGCCAGCAGCCAAGAATGGGTGGCAGTGGGGGAGGCGGCCTTC.